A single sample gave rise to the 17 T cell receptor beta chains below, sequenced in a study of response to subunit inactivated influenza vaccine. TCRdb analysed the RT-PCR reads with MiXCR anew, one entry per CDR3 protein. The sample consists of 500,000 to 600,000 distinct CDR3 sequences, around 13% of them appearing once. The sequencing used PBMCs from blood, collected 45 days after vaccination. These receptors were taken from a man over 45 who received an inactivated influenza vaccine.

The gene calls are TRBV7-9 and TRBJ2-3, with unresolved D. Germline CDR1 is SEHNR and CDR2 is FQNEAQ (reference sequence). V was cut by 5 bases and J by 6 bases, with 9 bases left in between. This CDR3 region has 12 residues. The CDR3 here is CASSGAQDTQYF. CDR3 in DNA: TGTGCCAGCAGCGGAGCACAGGATACGCAGTATTTT.

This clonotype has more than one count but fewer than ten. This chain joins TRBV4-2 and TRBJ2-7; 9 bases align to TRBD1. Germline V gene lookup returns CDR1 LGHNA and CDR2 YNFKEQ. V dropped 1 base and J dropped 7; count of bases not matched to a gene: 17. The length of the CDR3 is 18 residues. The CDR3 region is CASSQVHTGGAGVGEQYF. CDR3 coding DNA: TGTGCCAGCAGCCAAGTTCACACAGGGGGCGCCGGGGTAGGGGAGCAGTACTTC.

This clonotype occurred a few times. CDR3 nucleotide sequence: TGTGCCAGCAGCGAGCAACAGGGTTTTGTGGGTGCTTTCTTT. Its translation is CASSEQQGFVGAFF. V gene TRBV11-2 combines with J gene TRBJ1-1; possible D gene TRBD1, 6 bases. V dropped 5 bases and J dropped 11 bases, with 21 bases sitting between them. CDR1 and CDR2 (germline): SGHAT, FQNNGV. The CDR3 sequence is 14 residues long. The complete variable domain, with remaining parts taken from reference TRBV11-2 and TRBJ1-1, reads EAGVAQSPRYKIIEKRQSVAFWCNPISGHATLYWYQQILGQGPKLLIQFQNNGVVDDSQLPKDRFSAERLKGVDSTLKIQPAKLEDSAVYLCASSEQQGFVGAFFGQGTRLTVV.

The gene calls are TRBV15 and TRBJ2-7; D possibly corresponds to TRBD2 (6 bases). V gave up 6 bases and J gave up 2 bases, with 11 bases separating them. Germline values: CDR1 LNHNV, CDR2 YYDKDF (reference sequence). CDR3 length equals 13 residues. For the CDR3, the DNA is TGTGCCACCAGTGGCGGGATAGCCTACGAGCAGTACTTC. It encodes CATSGGIAYEQYF. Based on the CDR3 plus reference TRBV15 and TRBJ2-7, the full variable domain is DAMVIQNPRYQVTQFGKPVTLSCSQTLNHNVMYWYQQKSSQAPKLLFHYYDKDFNNEADTPDNFQSRRPNTSFCFLDIRSPGLGDTAMYLCATSGGIAYEQYFGPGTRLTVT.

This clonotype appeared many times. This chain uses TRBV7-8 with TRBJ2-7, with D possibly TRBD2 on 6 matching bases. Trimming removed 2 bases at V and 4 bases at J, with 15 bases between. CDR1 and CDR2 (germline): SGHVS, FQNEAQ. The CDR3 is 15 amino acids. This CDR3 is CASSLSRLVPYEQYF. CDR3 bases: TGTGCCAGCAGCTTATCGCGACTAGTCCCGTACGAGCAGTACTTC.

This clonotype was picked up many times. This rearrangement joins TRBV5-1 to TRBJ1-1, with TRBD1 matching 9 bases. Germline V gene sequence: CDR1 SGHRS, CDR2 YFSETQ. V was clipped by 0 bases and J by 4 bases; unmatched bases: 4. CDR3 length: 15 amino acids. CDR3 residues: CASSLGDREVTEAFF. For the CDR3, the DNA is TGCGCCAGCAGCTTGGGGGACAGGGAGGTCACTGAAGCTTTCTTT.

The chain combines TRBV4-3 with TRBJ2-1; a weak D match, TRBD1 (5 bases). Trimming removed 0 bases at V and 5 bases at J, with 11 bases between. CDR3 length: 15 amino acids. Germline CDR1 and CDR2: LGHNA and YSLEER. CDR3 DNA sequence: TGCGCCAGCAGCCAAGATCCAATAGGGGACAATGAGCAGTTCTTC. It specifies CASSQDPIGDNEQFF.

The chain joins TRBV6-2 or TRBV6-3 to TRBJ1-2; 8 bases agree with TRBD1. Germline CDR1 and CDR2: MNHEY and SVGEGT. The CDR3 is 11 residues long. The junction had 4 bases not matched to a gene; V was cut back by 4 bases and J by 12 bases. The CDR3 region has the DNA TGTGCCAGCAGTTTGGGACAGGCTCACACCTTC. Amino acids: CASSLGQAHTF.

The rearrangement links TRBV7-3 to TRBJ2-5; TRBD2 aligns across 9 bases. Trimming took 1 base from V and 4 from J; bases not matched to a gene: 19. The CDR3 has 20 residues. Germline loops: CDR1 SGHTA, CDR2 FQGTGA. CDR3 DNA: TGTGCCAGCAGCTTAAACCCACGTTGGACTAGCGCCCCCCGCGGAGAGACCCAGTACTTC. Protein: CASSLNPRWTSAPRGETQYF.

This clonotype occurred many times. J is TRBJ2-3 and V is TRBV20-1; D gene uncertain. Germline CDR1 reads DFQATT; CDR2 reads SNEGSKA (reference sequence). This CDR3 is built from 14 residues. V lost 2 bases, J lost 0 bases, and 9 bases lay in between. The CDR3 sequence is CSARQFLSTDTQYF. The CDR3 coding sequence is TGCAGTGCTAGACAGTTCCTCAGCACAGATACGCAGTATTTT.

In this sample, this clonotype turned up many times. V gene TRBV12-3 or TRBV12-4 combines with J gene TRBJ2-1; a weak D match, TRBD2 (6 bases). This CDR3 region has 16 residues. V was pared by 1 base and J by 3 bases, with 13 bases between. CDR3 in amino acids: CASSLGRGRHYNEQFF. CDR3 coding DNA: TGTGCCAGCAGTTTAGGGCGGGGACGACACTACAATGAGCAGTTCTTC.

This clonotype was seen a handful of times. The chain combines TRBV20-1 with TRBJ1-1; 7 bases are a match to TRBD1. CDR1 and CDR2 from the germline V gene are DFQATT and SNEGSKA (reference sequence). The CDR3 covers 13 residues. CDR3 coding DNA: TGCAGGACCCGACAGGGAATGAACACTGAAGCTTTCTTT. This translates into CRTRQGMNTEAFF.

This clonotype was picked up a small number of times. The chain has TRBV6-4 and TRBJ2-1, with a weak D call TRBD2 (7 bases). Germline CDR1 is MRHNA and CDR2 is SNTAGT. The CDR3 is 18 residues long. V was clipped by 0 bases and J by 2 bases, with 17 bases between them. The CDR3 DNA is TGTGCCAGCAGTGACTCACCATGGGAGGGGGGGCCCTACAATGAGCAGTTCTTC. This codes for CASSDSPWEGGPYNEQFF.

CDR3 bases: TGTGCCAGCAGTACACACACGGGAGGGGCCAACGTCCTGACTTTC. It specifies CASSTHTGGANVLTF. This rearrangement joins TRBV5-5 to TRBJ2-6, with D possibly matching TRBD2 (5 bases). Germline assignment: CDR1 SGHKS and CDR2 YYEKEE (reference sequence). The CDR3 is 15 residues long. The V end was cut by 5 bases, the J end by 4 bases, with 13 bases between.

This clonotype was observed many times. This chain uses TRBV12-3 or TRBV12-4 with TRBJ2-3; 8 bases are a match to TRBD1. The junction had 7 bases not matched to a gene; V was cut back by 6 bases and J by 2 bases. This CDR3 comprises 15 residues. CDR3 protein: CASRGDRLNTDTQYF. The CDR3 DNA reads TGTGCCAGCAGGGGGGACAGGCTAAACACAGATACGCAGTATTTT.

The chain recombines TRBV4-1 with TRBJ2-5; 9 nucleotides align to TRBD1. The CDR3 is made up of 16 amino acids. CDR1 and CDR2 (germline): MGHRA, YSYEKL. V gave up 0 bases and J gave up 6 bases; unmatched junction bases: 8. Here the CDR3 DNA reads TGCGCCAGCAGCCAAGATGCCCCGACAGGGGGACAGACCCAGTACTTC. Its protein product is CASSQDAPTGGQTQYF.

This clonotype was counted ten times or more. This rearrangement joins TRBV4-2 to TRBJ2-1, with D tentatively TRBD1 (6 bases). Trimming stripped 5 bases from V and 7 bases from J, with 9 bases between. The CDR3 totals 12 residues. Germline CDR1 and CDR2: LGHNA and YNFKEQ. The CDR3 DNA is TGTGCCAGCAGCAAACAGGGTAATGAGCAGTTCTTC. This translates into CASSKQGNEQFF.